Listed here are 32 T cell receptor beta chains from one sample, sequenced in a study of T cells in women clearing cervical HPV infection. Data came from immunoSEQ multiplex PCR; TCRdb stores just in-frame clones and leaves some out. The sample shows tens of thousands of clones, and roughly 3.7% sits with its ten largest clones. The sequencing input was blood buffy coat. These receptor sequences come from a woman between 18 and 69 years old with a cervical HPV16 infection that either progressed to CIN3+ or cleared (not recorded which).

As concerns this clone: The read gets to within 3 residues of the CDR3 end, and the germline J gene fills in the rest. The chain uses TRBV20-1 and TRBJ2-5, with 10 bases fitting TRBD2. The germline V gene encodes CDR1 DFQATT and CDR2 SNEGSKA (reference sequence). V shed 4 bases, J shed 2 bases, and the junction held 4 bases outside the gene matches. CDR3 size: 14 residues. The CDR3 spells CSANLAGVQETQYF. Partial CDR3 DNA: TGCAGTGCTAACCTAGCGGGGGTACAAGAGACC.

The CDR3 is CASSSHTGYEQYF. The CDR3 bases that were read are TGTGCCAGCAGCTCCCATACAGGGTACGAG. The J gene is TRBJ2-7, the V gene TRBV7-2; D is perhaps TRBD1 (6 bases). The read ends 3 residues before the CDR3 terminus; that terminus is restored from the germline J gene. This CDR3 spans 13 amino acids. Per the germline V gene, CDR1 is SGHTA and CDR2 is FQGNSA. Trimming took 4 bases from V and 4 from J, leaving 11 bases between them.

With respect to this clone: The read ends 3 residues before the CDR3 terminus; that terminus is restored from the germline J gene. The chain links TRBV20-1 to TRBJ2-2; D is possibly TRBD2 (6 bases). Germline V CDR1 and CDR2: DFQATT, SNEGSKA (reference sequence). The CDR3 consists of 13 residues. Here the CDR3 reads CSARDGGYSPLFF. The CDR3 DNA, read in part, is TGCAGTGCTAGAGATGGGGGGTACTCACCG.

As to this clone: Sequencing ends 3 residues short of the CDR3 end; the germline J gene provides the rest. This chain links TRBV2 with TRBJ2-3; TRBD1 agrees at 8 bases. The V gene end was trimmed by 7 bases and the J gene end by 2 bases; junction bases not matched to a gene: 8. The CDR3 is made up of 15 amino acids. Germline loops: CDR1 SNHLY, CDR2 FYNNEI. This CDR3 reads CASTLTGVVTDTQYF. Partial CDR3 DNA: TGTGCCAGCACACTGACAGGGGTCGTCACAGATACG.

Concerning this clone itself: Read coverage stops 3 residues before the CDR3 terminus; the germline J gene supplies the remainder. The V call is TRBV5-1, the J call TRBJ1-2, with TRBD1 identical over 7 bases. Germline CDR1 reads SGHRS; CDR2 reads YFSETQ. The CDR3 extends over 16 amino acids. The V and J ends lost 4 bases and 3 bases, in that order; junction bases with no gene match: 12. The CDR3 loop is CASSPGDRSRDYGYTF. The CDR3 bases that were read are TGCGCCAGCAGCCCGGGGGACAGAAGTCGTGACTATGGC.

The covered CDR3 bases are TGCGCCAGCAGCTTAGGACAGGGAGCAACTAATGAAAAG. Protein sequence: CASSLGQGATNEK. The full CDR3 reads CASSLGQGATNEKLFF. The chain recombines TRBV5-1 with TRBJ2-2; 8 bases match TRBD1. The CDR3 end is not reached by the read, which stops 3 residues before it; the germline J gene fills it in. The germline CDR1 and CDR2 sequences are SGHRS and YFSETQ. The CDR3 is 16 amino acids.

Points on this clone: Sequencing ends 3 residues short of the CDR3 end; the germline J gene provides the rest. The chain recombines TRBV5-5 with TRBJ1-1, with a possible D match to TRBD1 (5 bases). This CDR3 region has 15 residues. Germline V gene lookup returns CDR1 SGHKS and CDR2 YYEKEE (reference sequence). The DNA read from the CDR3 is TGTGCCAGCAGCTCCTATGCGTGGGGGGTAGGGGAA. It codes for CASSSYAWGVGE. The whole CDR3 sequence is CASSSYAWGVGEAFF.

With regard to this clone: The read finishes 3 residues shy of the CDR3 end, and the germline J gene is used to complete it. J is TRBJ2-5 and V is TRBV5-1; 9 bases fit TRBD1. Germline trimming cut 4 bases from V and 5 bases from J; bases unmatched to any gene: 9. Germline loops: CDR1 SGHRS, CDR2 YFSETQ. This CDR3 is 15 amino acids long. CDR3 loop: CASSLWTGALETQYF. Incomplete CDR3 DNA: TGCGCCAGCAGCCTCTGGACAGGGGCCCTGGAGACC.

Turning to this clone: The DNA ends 3 residues before the CDR3 does, and the rest of the CDR3 is filled in from the germline J gene. The V call is TRBV14, the J call TRBJ1-4; 8 positions match TRBD1. Trimming removed 4 bases from V and 8 bases from J; junction bases left unmatched: 9. Germline CDR1 is SGHDN and CDR2 is FVKESK. There are 15 residues in the CDR3. The part of the CDR3 DNA that was read is TGTGCCAGCAGCCGGGCCGTGGACAGGGAGGAAAAA. It specifies CASSRAVDREEK. The whole CDR3 is CASSRAVDREEKLFF.

In regard to this clone: Read sequence stops 3 residues before the CDR3 end, and the germline J gene provides the missing end. The chain carries TRBV18 and TRBJ2-2, with a weak D call TRBD1 (5 bases). CDR1 and CDR2 from the germline V gene are KGHSH and LQKENI. The CDR3 is made up of 16 amino acids. The sequenced CDR3 bases are TGTGCCAGCTCCCCGCTCACCCCGGATTCAGGGTCACCG. Protein sequence: CASSPLTPDSGSP. The complete CDR3 protein is CASSPLTPDSGSPLFF.

On this clone itself: The CDR3 end is not reached by the read, which stops 3 residues before it; the germline J gene fills it in. This chain uses TRBV5-1 with TRBJ2-7; 7 nucleotides line up with TRBD1. V was clipped by 1 base and J by 6 bases; unmatched bases: 4. Germline CDR1 reads SGHRS; CDR2 reads YFSETQ. This CDR3 region has 13 residues. This CDR3 reads CASSLTGDREQYF. Incomplete CDR3 DNA: TGCGCCAGCAGCTTGACAGGGGACCGCGAG.

As for this clone: The CDR3 end falls 3 residues outside the read, so it is completed with the germline J gene. The chain has TRBV4-1 and TRBJ1-3; 9 bases line up with TRBD1. V trimming: 8 bases; J trimming: 0 bases; junction bases outside the gene matches: 8. Germline V gene lookup returns CDR1 MGHRA and CDR2 YSYEKL. The CDR3 contains 16 residues. The CDR3 sequence: CASRGTGFLSGNTIYF. CDR3 bases read: TGCGCCAGCCGCGGGACAGGGTTTCTCTCTGGAAACACC.

About this clone itself: The sequence runs out 3 residues before the end of the CDR3; the remainder is reconstructed from the germline J gene. The V and J genes are TRBV7-3 and TRBJ2-7; 8 nucleotides line up with TRBD1. Germline values: CDR1 SGHTA, CDR2 FQGTGA. Trimming at V came to 5 bases and at J to 6 bases, leaving 6 bases not matched to a gene. The CDR3 is made up of 13 amino acids. Incomplete CDR3 DNA: TGTGCCAGCAGCCCACCAGGGGGCGGCGAG. It translates to CASSPPGGGE. In full, the CDR3 is CASSPPGGGEQYF.

Note on this clone: Read data end 3 residues before the CDR3 end; the end is taken from the germline J gene. The chain carries TRBV10-3 and TRBJ1-4; D may be TRBD1 (5 bases). Between the trimmed V and J ends, which lost 2 bases and 7 bases, there was a span of 17 bases. The CDR3 contains 16 residues. Germline CDR1 ENHRY, CDR2 SYGVKD. The CDR3 bases that were read are TGTGCCATCAGTGAGAATGGGAGGGGCGAGAGTGAAAAA. This gives the protein CAISENGRGESEK. The whole CDR3 protein reads CAISENGRGESEKLFF.

The CDR3 loop reads CAWIGGEGQYF. The DNA read from the CDR3 is TGTGCCTGGATCGGGGGTGAAGGT. The rearrangement joins TRBV30 to TRBJ2-4; the D gene is possibly TRBD2 (6 bases). The read falls 3 residues short of the CDR3 end, and the missing part is taken from the germline J gene. The CDR3 is 11 residues long. Germline CDR1 GTSNPN, CDR2 SVGIG (reference sequence).

Comments on this clone: Relative to the germline gene, one junction end is altered; a read error may explain this. The CDR3 is cut off 3 residues early in the read; its end comes from the germline J gene. V gene TRBV4-2 combines with J gene TRBJ2-3; 7 bases align to TRBD1. This CDR3 is 16 amino acids long. Germline V gene data show CDR1 as LGHNA and CDR2 as YNFKEQ. CDR3 amino acids: CASSQVDRVVTDTQYF. CDR3 DNA (partial): TGCGCCAGCAGCCAGGTCGACAGGGTCGTAACAGATACG.

About this clone: Read data end 3 residues before the CDR3 end; the end is taken from the germline J gene. The chain combines TRBV6-2 or TRBV6-3 with TRBJ1-1; TRBD1 is a possible D gene (5 bases). The CDR3 spans 13 residues. Germline lookup yields CDR1 MNHEY and CDR2 SVGEGT. Between the trimmed V and J ends, which lost 3 bases and 3 bases, there was a span of 8 bases. CDR3 bases read: TGTGCCAGCAGTTATGCAGGGCACACTGAA. Residues: CASSYAGHTE. In full, the CDR3 reads CASSYAGHTEAFF.

The CDR3 loop is CSVEDLRGKTDTQYF. The CDR3 bases that were read are TGCAGCGTTGAAGATCTCCGGGGAAAGACAGATACG. V is TRBV29-1 and J is TRBJ2-3; TRBD2 is a possible D gene (5 bases). The CDR3 extends 3 residues past the end of the read, so its final part is completed from the germline J gene. This CDR3 has 15 residues. CDR1 and CDR2 (germline): SQVTM, ANQGSEA. Deletions cut 0 bases from V and 3 bases from J, with 13 bases between.

In the case of this clone: The observed sequence ends 3 residues before the CDR3 terminus, with the missing tail filled in from the germline J gene. The chain uses TRBV5-1 and TRBJ2-7; TRBD1 matches 7 bases. Germline V gene sequence: CDR1 SGHRS, CDR2 YFSETQ. V dropped 4 bases and J dropped 5; count of bases not matched to a gene: 12. The CDR3 extends over 15 amino acids. The covered CDR3 bases are TGCGCCAGCAGCACTACAGGGGTACTTACGGACGAG. Amino acid sequence: CASSTTGVLTDE. The CDR3 as a whole reads CASSTTGVLTDEQYF.

On this clone itself: The sequenced fragment ends 3 residues before the CDR3 boundary, so the rest is inferred from the germline J gene. The chain uses TRBV7-2 and TRBJ1-4; 11 bases fit TRBD1. The CDR3 has 15 amino acids. The V gene's germline CDR1 is SGHTA and CDR2 FQGNSA. V gave up 4 bases and J gave up 4 bases; unmatched junction bases: 2. Partial CDR3 DNA: TGTGCCAGCAGCTGGACAGGGGGCTTTAATGAAAAA. Protein sequence: CASSWTGGFNEK. The CDR3, in full, reads CASSWTGGFNEKLFF.

Points on this clone: The sequence runs out 3 residues before the end of the CDR3; the remainder is reconstructed from the germline J gene. This chain links TRBV7-2 with TRBJ2-1; 9 bases fit TRBD1. The length of the CDR3 is 16 residues. Germline V gene sequence: CDR1 SGHTA, CDR2 FQGNSA. V trimming: 0 bases; J trimming: 6 bases; junction bases outside the gene matches: 6. Incomplete CDR3 DNA: TGTGCCAGCAGCTTAGCGCCCGGGACAGGGAGCAATGAG. Amino acids: CASSLAPGTGSNE. The entire CDR3 protein is CASSLAPGTGSNEQFF.

As concerns this clone: The DNA ends 3 residues before the CDR3 does, and the rest of the CDR3 is filled in from the germline J gene. The V gene is TRBV7-9, the J gene TRBJ2-3; D unresolved. CDR3 size: 13 residues. Germline V gene sequence: CDR1 SEHNR, CDR2 FQNEAQ (reference sequence). Trimming took off 6 bases at V and 2 bases at J, with 9 bases between the two ends. This CDR3 reads CASSFSPTDTQYF. CDR3 DNA, as far as it was read: TGTGCCAGCAGTTTTAGTCCCACAGATACG. The full variable domain, completed using reference TRBV7-9 and TRBJ2-3, is DTGVSQNPRHKITKRGQNVTFRCDPISEHNRLYWYRQTLGQGPEFLTYFQNEAQLEKSRLLSDRFSAERPKGSFSTLEIQRTEQGDSAMYLCASSFSPTDTQYFGPGTRLTVL.

On this clone: The CDR3 goes on 3 residues after the read ends, and that part is filled in from the germline J gene. This rearrangement joins TRBV29-1 to TRBJ1-2; D is possibly TRBD1 (5 bases). The germline V gene has CDR1 SQVTM and CDR2 ANQGSEA. CDR3 length: 12 residues. The CDR3 protein is CSVEEGRRGYTF. Incomplete CDR3 DNA: TGCAGCGTTGAAGAGGGGCGGCGCGGC.

In regard to this clone: The CDR3 is cut off 3 residues early in the read; its end comes from the germline J gene. The rearrangement uses TRBV20-1 and TRBJ2-7; TRBD2 matches 9 bases. The V gene end was trimmed by 3 bases and the J gene end by 1 base; junction bases not matched to a gene: 10. The CDR3 is 16 amino acids. Germline CDR1 reads DFQATT; CDR2 reads SNEGSKA (reference sequence). CDR3 loop: CSASPLAGFLSYEQYF. The sequenced CDR3 bases are TGCAGTGCTAGTCCCCTAGCGGGGTTCCTTTCCTACGAG.

As concerns this clone: The read is 3 residues too short to cover the CDR3 end, so that end is filled in from the germline J gene. The V call is TRBV27, the J call TRBJ1-2, with 9 positions matching TRBD1. This CDR3 region has 14 residues. Germline V gene lookup returns CDR1 MNHEY and CDR2 SMNVEV (reference sequence). Losses at the gene ends were 3 bases for V and 7 bases for J; bases not matched to a gene: 6. The DNA read from the CDR3 is TGTGCCAGCAGTTTTCTACAGGGGGCCGGTGGC. Protein product: CASSFLQGAGG. The whole CDR3 sequence reads CASSFLQGAGGYTF.

To note about this clone: The read finishes 3 residues shy of the CDR3 end, and the germline J gene is used to complete it. The rearrangement links TRBV5-1 to TRBJ2-1; 7 positions agree with TRBD2. V lost 4 bases and J lost 7; bases outside the gene matches: 2. The CDR3 sequence is 12 residues long. CDR1 SGHRS and CDR2 YFSETQ come from the germline V gene. The CDR3 bases that were read are TGCGCCAGCAGCCCCGGGGGGAATGAG. Its translation: CASSPGGNE. The full CDR3 is CASSPGGNEQFF.

Details on this clone: The CDR3 extends 3 residues past the end of the read, so its final part is completed from the germline J gene. This chain uses TRBV18 with TRBJ2-5, with 7 nucleotides matching TRBD2. The CDR3 extends over 14 amino acids. Germline CDR1 reads KGHSH; CDR2 reads LQKENI. The junction had 2 bases not matched to a gene; V was cut back by 0 bases and J by 4 bases. The CDR3 loop reads CASSPPGGVETQYF. The part of the CDR3 DNA that was read is TGTGCCAGCTCACCACCGGGAGGGGTAGAGACC.

This clone is medium-sized by frequency. The read ends 3 residues before the CDR3 terminus; that terminus is restored from the germline J gene. V is TRBV5-1 and J is TRBJ1-5; D unclear. Per the germline V gene, CDR1 is SGHRS and CDR2 is YFSETQ. V lost 6 bases and J 5 bases, leaving 27 bases between the germline ends. The length of the CDR3 is 18 residues. The part of the CDR3 DNA that was read is TGCGCCAGCAATATGGGTGCCAGAACAGTTTGTCCTTATCAGCCC. Its translation is CASNMGARTVCPYQP. The complete CDR3 sequence is CASNMGARTVCPYQPQHF.

Regarding this clone: The read is 3 residues too short to cover the CDR3 end, so that end is filled in from the germline J gene. The chain links TRBV5-4 to TRBJ1-6; 9 bases are shared with TRBD1. The CDR3 runs 14 residues. Looked up from germline, CDR1 is SGHNT and CDR2 is YYREEE (reference sequence). Unmatched junction bases numbered 4, after V lost 2 bases and J lost 10 bases. The CDR3 bases that were read are TGTGCCAGCAGCTTAGGACAGGGGCACTCACCC. Protein: CASSLGQGHSP. The CDR3, in full, reads CASSLGQGHSPLHF.

CDR3 loop: CASSLGGAHTDTQYF. Incomplete CDR3 DNA: TGTGCCAGCAGTTTGGGGGGGGCCCACACAGATACG. The rearrangement uses TRBV12-3 or TRBV12-4 and TRBJ2-3; possibly TRBD2 for D (7 bases). The CDR3 end falls 3 residues outside the read, so it is completed with the germline J gene. The CDR3 consists of 15 residues. The V end lost 3 bases, the J end lost 2 bases, and 12 bases lay between the germline ends.

CDR3 sequence: CSARDIRGFQETQYF. The part of the CDR3 DNA that was read is TGCAGTGCCCGGGACATTCGGGGTTTCCAAGAGACC. The V gene is TRBV20-1, the J gene TRBJ2-5; tentative D call: TRBD1 (6 bases). Read coverage stops 3 residues before the CDR3 terminus; the germline J gene supplies the remainder. CDR3 length equals 15 residues. Germline CDR1 DFQATT, CDR2 SNEGSKA (reference sequence). V was shortened by 6 bases and J by 1 base, with 18 bases between the two germline ends.

A note on this clone: The CDR3 goes on 3 residues after the read ends, and that part is filled in from the germline J gene. This chain connects TRBV5-1 to TRBJ1-5; D may be TRBD1 (5 bases). The V end lost 1 base, the J end lost 0 bases, and 8 bases lay between the germline ends. This CDR3 has 15 amino acids. Germline V lookup: CDR1 SGHRS, CDR2 YFSETQ. The sequenced part of the CDR3 DNA is TGCGCCAGCAGCTTGCAGGGAATTAGCAATCAGCCC. As protein: CASSLQGISNQP. In full, the CDR3 is CASSLQGISNQPQHF.